The 27 T cell receptor beta chains below were found in one sample sequenced in a study of read filtering for tumor transcriptome and immune sequencing. The library was built from about 400 ng RNA with molecular barcoded adaptors for alpha/delta and beta/gamma chains. TCRdb re-called the reads with MiXCR, one entry per CDR3 protein. The sample yields tens of thousands of distinct CDR3 sequences, less than 20% seen once. The sequencing sample was made of a population of CD138-negative cells sorted from bone marrow. The receptors were gathered from a donor aged 40 or older with multiple myeloma.

At least ten counts were recorded for this clonotype. The chain joins TRBV4-2 to TRBJ2-1; no reliable D call. The CDR3 extends over 16 amino acids. The germline V gene has CDR1 LGHNA and CDR2 YNFKEQ. Trimming stripped 4 bases from V and 0 bases from J, with 13 bases between. The CDR3 is CASSRSSLSSYNEQFF. The CDR3 bases are TGTGCCAGCAGCCGCTCCTCTCTATCCTCCTACAATGAGCAGTTCTTC.

There are many counts of this clonotype. This chain uses TRBV7-2 with TRBJ1-1; D is possibly TRBD1 (5 bases). The CDR3 extends over 15 amino acids. Between the trimmed V and J ends, which lost 1 base and 4 bases, there was a span of 13 bases. CDR1 and CDR2 from the germline V gene are SGHTA and FQGNSA. CDR3 sequence (DNA): TGTGCCAGCAGCTTAGTGGGAGGCGGGACCACTGAAGCTTTCTTT. Amino acids: CASSLVGGGTTEAFF.

As concerns this clonotype: Its ends do not fully match the called genes, so a read error is possible. The chain combines TRBV6-5 with TRBJ2-7; 9 bases agree with TRBD1. Germline lookup yields CDR1 MNHEY and CDR2 SVGAGI. The CDR3 consists of 13 residues. The CDR3 here is CASSYSQGANPNF. CDR3 in DNA: TGTGCCAGCAGTTACTCACAGGGGGCAAACCCCAACTTC.

In its sample, this clonotype was seen many times. The chain combines TRBV5-1 with TRBJ2-5; D is undetermined. Trimming took 4 bases from V and 1 from J, leaving 11 bases between them. The V gene's germline CDR1 is SGHRS and CDR2 YFSETQ. The CDR3 has 14 residues. CDR3 nucleotides: TGCGCCAGCAGCGTGGCTACCACCCAAGAGACCCAGTACTTC. Amino acids: CASSVATTQETQYF.

In the case of this clonotype: The CDR3 does not close with the conserved phenylalanine or tryptophan, likely indicating a read error. V is TRBV2 and J is TRBJ2-3; 8 nucleotides align to TRBD2. There are 17 residues in the CDR3. Germline V lookup: CDR1 SNHLY, CDR2 FYNNEI. Unmatched junction bases numbered 17, after V lost 4 bases and J lost 8 bases. Written as DNA, the CDR3 is TGTGCCAGCAGTGCAAATGATAAGTCGGGGGGGCCCGGTACGCAGTATCTT. It encodes CASSANDKSGGPGTQYL.

This clonotype was observed a few times. The rearrangement joins TRBV7-3 to TRBJ2-7; 7 nucleotides match TRBD2. Losses at the gene ends were 3 bases for V and 2 bases for J; bases not matched to a gene: 4. The CDR3 has 14 amino acids. CDR1 and CDR2 (germline): SGHTA, FQGTGA. The CDR3 DNA is TGTGCCAGCAGCTTGTGGGGGGGGACCTACGAGCAGTACTTC. This encodes CASSLWGGTYEQYF.

This clonotype has a count of ten or more. One base away lies a much larger clone, so this may be a sequencing read error. The DNA is left out, because the CDR3 cannot be placed on it with certainty; the CDR3 is given as TCRdb lists it. The rearrangement uses TRBV20-1 and TRBJ2-1; the table's D gene call, TRBD1, was not cross checked with the DNA. Germline V lookup: CDR1 DFQATT, CDR2 SNEGSKA (reference sequence). The CDR3 is 13 amino acids long, termini counted. The CDR3 sequence: CSASWGAGNELFF.

This clonotype came up many times. J is TRBJ2-7 and V is TRBV7-9; TRBD1 is a possible D gene (5 bases). The germline V gene has CDR1 SEHNR and CDR2 FQNEAQ (reference sequence). V lost 2 bases to trimming and J lost 7 bases, with 12 bases between them. The CDR3 spans 13 residues. The CDR3 protein is CASSLTGLDEQYF. DNA for the CDR3: TGTGCCAGCAGCTTAACAGGTCTTGATGAGCAGTACTTC.

At least ten counts were recorded for this clonotype. This chain uses TRBV28 with TRBJ2-6, with TRBD1 as a possible D gene (6 bases). CDR3 size: 16 residues. V lost 4 bases, J lost 4 bases, and 14 bases lay in between. Germline assignment: CDR1 MDHEN and CDR2 SYDVKM. The CDR3 nucleotides read TGTGCCAGCAGTTCCTCCCCAGGGGTCGGGGCCAACGTCCTGACTTTC. It codes for CASSSSPGVGANVLTF.

The rearrangement links TRBV20-1 to TRBJ2-7; D gene ambiguous. This CDR3 is built from 13 residues. V gave up 6 bases and J gave up 3 bases, with 15 bases separating them. Looked up from germline, CDR1 is DFQATT and CDR2 is SNEGSKA (reference sequence). The CDR3 protein is CSALGNSYYEQYF. CDR3 nucleotides: TGCAGTGCCCTGGGGAACAGTTACTACGAGCAGTACTTC.

The genes are TRBV7-2 and TRBJ1-5, with a weak D call TRBD1 (6 bases). Germline CDR1 reads SGHTA; CDR2 reads FQGNSA. Trimming pared 8 bases from V and 7 bases from J, leaving 18 bases between. The CDR3 is 14 residues long. The CDR3 here is CASGGRDKGQPQHF. In nucleotides, the CDR3 is TGTGCCAGCGGCGGAAGGGACAAGGGACAGCCCCAGCATTTT.

Concerning this clonotype itself: A much larger clone differs from this one at a single base, so this may be a read error. The chain links TRBV5-1 to TRBJ2-7; the D gene is possibly TRBD1 (6 bases). Per the germline V gene, CDR1 is SGHRS and CDR2 is YFSETQ. CDR3 size: 14 residues. The CDR3 is CTSSKQGSSDEQYF. The CDR3 region has the DNA TGCACCAGCAGCAAACAGGGTAGTAGCGACGAGCAGTACTTC.

This clonotype is labeled as medium-sized. This chain links TRBV12-3 or TRBV12-4 with TRBJ2-7; 10 bases fit TRBD2. This CDR3 has 15 residues. V dropped 7 bases and J dropped 7; count of bases not matched to a gene: 13. The DNA for the CDR3 is TGTGCCAGCACCCTTAGCGGGAGGAATCCTGGGGAGCAGTACTTC. Protein: CASTLSGRNPGEQYF.

This clonotype was seen ten or more times. The chain uses TRBV7-2 and TRBJ2-5, with TRBD2 matching 10 bases. CDR3 length equals 18 residues. CDR1 SGHTA and CDR2 FQGNSA come from the germline V gene. With V trimmed by 1 base and J by 4 bases, 12 bases remained unmatched. CDR3 nucleotide sequence: TGTGCCAGCAGCTTAGACGGTTCTAGCGGGGGTGGGCGAGAGACCCAGTACTTC. Amino acid sequence: CASSLDGSSGGGRETQYF.

This clonotype showed up many times. The chain links TRBV20-1 to TRBJ1-1; D uncertain. CDR1 is DFQATT and CDR2 is SNEGSKA in the germline V gene (reference sequence). Trimming took off 7 bases at V and 10 bases at J, with 16 bases between the two ends. The length of the CDR3 is 11 residues. The CDR3 DNA reads TGCAGTGGATTGGACGGCCGCATAGCTTTCTTT. It yields the protein CSGLDGRIAFF.

This clonotype was seen at least ten times. The chain is built from TRBV9 and TRBJ2-1, with no clear D. CDR1 SGDLS and CDR2 YYNGEE come from the germline V gene. The V and J ends lost 0 bases and 4 bases respectively, with 11 bases between them. The CDR3 is 15 residues long. CDR3 protein: CASSVGPMEYNEQFF. The CDR3 nucleotides are TGTGCCAGCAGCGTAGGGCCGATGGAGTACAATGAGCAGTTCTTC.

This clonotype was seen repeatedly, ten times or more. V usage is TRBV5-5 and J usage is TRBJ2-7; TRBD2 matches at 7 bases. Trimming cost V 4 bases and J 2 bases; bases outside gene matches: 3. CDR3 size: 13 residues. From germline, CDR1 is SGHKS and CDR2 YYEKEE (reference sequence). The CDR3 sequence is CASSAGTTYEQYF. CDR3 in DNA: TGTGCCAGCAGCGCTGGGACTACCTACGAGCAGTACTTC. Variable domain in full (rest from reference TRBV5-5 and TRBJ2-7): DAGVTQSPTHLIKTRGQQVTLRCSPISGHKSVSWYQQVLGQGPQFIFQYYEKEERGRGNFPDRFSARQFPNYSSELNVNALLLGDSALYLCASSAGTTYEQYFGPGTRLTVT.

This clonotype was found many times. The rearrangement uses TRBV29-1 and TRBJ2-5, with TRBD1 matching over 11 bases. The trim removed 7 bases at V and 2 bases at J, leaving 3 bases unmatched. Germline CDR1 is SQVTM and CDR2 is ANQGSEA. The CDR3 has 13 amino acids. Here the CDR3 reads CSGGTGGQETQYF. The CDR3 nucleotides read TGCAGCGGGGGGACAGGGGGGCAAGAGACCCAGTACTTC.

At least ten counts were recorded for this clonotype. The rearrangement joins TRBV9 to TRBJ1-4; perhaps TRBD1 as D (5 bases). Deletions cut 3 bases from V and 5 bases from J, with 14 bases between. Germline CDR1 and CDR2: SGDLS and YYNGEE. This CDR3 has 15 amino acids. CDR3 amino acids: CASSDPRRGNEKLFF. As DNA, the CDR3 is TGTGCCAGCAGCGATCCCCGGCGGGGGAATGAAAAACTGTTTTTT.

This clonotype has ten or more counts. The V gene is TRBV20-1, the J gene TRBJ2-2; D ambiguous. The germline V gene encodes CDR1 DFQATT and CDR2 SNEGSKA (reference sequence). CDR3 size: 14 residues. V gave up 1 base and J gave up 7 bases, with 13 bases separating them. The CDR3 protein is CSARVIDRGGELFF. The DNA for the CDR3 is TGCAGTGCTAGAGTGATTGATAGAGGCGGGGAGCTGTTTTTT.

This clonotype was observed a few times. The V gene is TRBV9, the J gene TRBJ2-5; TRBD2 agrees at 7 bases. This CDR3 has 14 residues. V dropped 2 bases and J dropped 2; count of bases not matched to a gene: 3. CDR1 is SGDLS, CDR2 YYNGEE, per germline. The CDR3 is CASSVGLEQETQYF. The CDR3 bases are TGTGCCAGCAGCGTCGGACTAGAACAAGAGACCCAGTACTTC.

The chain combines TRBV10-2 with TRBJ2-7; maybe TRBD2 (5 bases). Trimming stripped 3 bases from V and 3 bases from J, with 15 bases between. Germline V lookup: CDR1 WSHSY, CDR2 SAAADI. The CDR3 length is 15 residues. CDR3 sequence reads: CASSEFAGPRYEQYF. The CDR3 bases are TGCGCCAGCAGTGAATTCGCGGGTCCCCGCTACGAGCAGTACTTC.

There are many counts of this clonotype. The chain couples TRBV7-9 to TRBJ2-1, with D possibly matching TRBD2 (5 bases). Trimming removed 2 bases at V and 7 bases at J, with 9 bases between. CDR1 is SEHNR, CDR2 FQNEAQ, per germline (reference sequence). The CDR3 loop spans 13 amino acids. The DNA of the CDR3 is TGTGCCAGCAGCTTAAACGGGGAGAATGAGCAGTTCTTC. This translates into CASSLNGENEQFF.

This clonotype has ten or more counts. This likely comes from a read error, as the CDR3 has no conserved phenylalanine or tryptophan at its end. The limits of the CDR3 on the DNA are not certain, so only TCRdb's listed CDR3 is given. This rearrangement joins TRBV4-1 to TRBJ1-5; the table's TRBD1 call for D was not verified on the DNA. The CDR3 contains 11 residues when both ends are counted. Germline CDR1 and CDR2: MGHRA and YSYEKL. CDR3 residues: CASSQSLNRAE.

This clonotype was counted a few times. The chain has TRBV24-1 and TRBJ2-2; weak D call: TRBD2 (7 bases). The CDR3 totals 14 residues. Germline CDR1 is KGHDR and CDR2 is SFDVKD. V was shortened by 4 bases and J by 6 bases, with 11 bases between the two germline ends. The CDR3 DNA sequence: TGTGCCACCAGTGAACAGGGAGGGTCCGGGGAGCTGTTTTTT. It translates to CATSEQGGSGELFF.

Sample share makes this clonotype medium-sized. CDR3 coding DNA: TGTGCCAGCCCTAGCGGGTGGTACAATGAGCAGTTCTTC. It is translated as CASPSGWYNEQFF. The genes are TRBV21-1 and TRBJ2-1; the D call of TRBD2 is as the table states it, not checked on the DNA. TRBV21-1 counts as a pseudogene. This CDR3 has 13 amino acids.

The chain links TRBV7-9 to TRBJ2-7; 13 bases are shared with TRBD2. The CDR3 is made up of 14 amino acids. Unmatched junction bases numbered 4, after V lost 10 bases and J lost 1 base. Germline CDR1 and CDR2: SEHNR and FQNEAQ (reference sequence). CDR3 sequence reads: CATLTSGGSYEQYF. In DNA form, the CDR3 reads TGTGCCACCCTGACTAGCGGGGGGTCCTACGAGCAGTACTTC.